These T cell receptor beta chains were read from a single sample in a study of blood T cell repertoires in COVID-19. Data came from immunoSEQ multiplex PCR; TCRdb stores just in-frame clones and leaves some out. The sample consists of roughly 250,000 clones, about 83% of them appearing once. The sequenced sample was peripheral blood. These receptor sequences come from a woman in her thirties or forties who had recovered from COVID-19. Both conserved end residues are part of each CDR3. Fields, in order: clone size, D gene, V gene, J gene, CDR3 protein, CDR3 DNA. A D gene is named only where the DNA matches it firmly. Clone size appears in some rows only: once, few, many, or a class for an expanded clone.

.,.,TRBV19,TRBJ1-3,CASSIQDGNTIYF,TGTGCCAGTAGTATCCAGGATGGAAACACCATATATTTT
once,.,TRBV7-9,TRBJ2-5,CASSLARQNQETQYF,TGTGCCAGCAGCTTAGCCAGGCAGAACCAAGAGACCCAGTACTTC
.,.,TRBV27,TRBJ2-7,CASSYGTGISYEQYF,TGTGCCAGCAGTTACGGGACTGGGATTTCCTACGAGCAGTACTTC
.,.,TRBV5-5,TRBJ1-1,CASSLQTLNTEAFF,TGTGCCAGCAGCTTGCAGACTCTGAACACTGAAGCTTTCTTT
.,TRBD1,TRBV11-3,TRBJ2-2,CASSYPRDRGLNTGELFF,TGTGCCAGCAGCTACCCCCGGGACAGGGGCCTGAACACCGGGGAGCTGTTTTTT
.,TRBD1,TRBV10-3,TRBJ2-3,CAISESPGQGTTDTQYF,TGTGCCATCAGTGAGTCACCCGGACAGGGCACCACAGATACGCAGTATTTT
.,.,TRBV7-9,TRBJ2-1,CASSLGLRTLTDNEQFF,TGTGCCAGCAGCTTAGGTCTTAGGACTCTGACCGACAATGAGCAGTTCTTC
.,.,TRBV11-2,TRBJ1-5,CASSLHLQGNQPQHF,TGTGCCAGCAGCTTACATTTACAGGGAAATCAGCCCCAGCATTTT
.,.,TRBV2,TRBJ1-2,CASSDVMGHGGYTF,TGTGCCAGCAGTGATGTTATGGGACATGGCGGCTACACCTTC
once,.,TRBV2,TRBJ2-7,CASRFKLYEQYF,TGTGCCAGCAGGTTCAAGCTATACGAGCAGTACTTC
few,.,TRBV7-9,TRBJ1-5,CASSFYSGRGSNQPQHF,TGTGCCAGCAGCTTCTACAGCGGGAGGGGAAGCAATCAGCCCCAGCATTTT
.,.,TRBV29-1,TRBJ2-3,CSVERGNTDTQYF,TGCAGCGTTGAAAGGGGGAACACAGATACGCAGTATTTT
.,.,TRBV15,TRBJ2-2,CATRREGTGELFF,TGTGCCACCAGGAGGGAAGGTACCGGGGAGCTGTTTTTT
.,.,TRBV21-1,TRBJ1-4,CASRNRGLNEKLFF,TGTGCCAGCAGAAACAGGGGGCTGAATGAAAAACTGTTTTTT
few,.,TRBV2,TRBJ2-5,CASSFGVSGETQYF,TGTGCCAGCAGTTTCGGGGTGTCAGGAGAGACCCAGTACTTC
.,.,TRBV4-1,TRBJ1-1,CASSQAAGGAPEAFF,TGCGCCAGCAGCCAAGCGGCGGGCGGGGCCCCCGAAGCTTTCTTT
.,TRBD1,TRBV5-4,TRBJ1-1,CASRIDRGGEAFF,TGTGCCAGCAGGATAGACAGGGGTGGTGAAGCTTTCTTT
.,TRBD1,TRBV19,TRBJ1-2,CASSAPGQGVYGYTF,TGTGCCAGTAGTGCGCCGGGACAGGGGGTCTATGGCTACACCTTC
.,TRBD1,TRBV18,TRBJ1-1,CASSPDLQGWSTEAFF,TGTGCCAGCTCACCAGATCTACAGGGGTGGAGCACTGAAGCTTTCTTT
few,TRBD1,TRBV5-4,TRBJ1-6,CASSSGQGIIDSPLHF,TGTGCCAGCAGTTCGGGACAGGGAATTATAGATTCACCCCTCCACTTT
.,.,TRBV7-9,TRBJ2-2,CASSLLIQGTSGGELFF,TGTGCCAGCAGCTTACTAATACAGGGGACTTCGGGCGGGGAGCTGTTTTTT
.,.,TRBV6-5,TRBJ1-2,CATRDFGDYGYTF,TGTGCCACCAGGGACTTTGGGGACTATGGCTACACCTTC
.,.,TRBV6-5,TRBJ1-2,CASVAAGEGGYTF,TGTGCCAGCGTGGCCGCAGGGGAAGGTGGCTACACCTTC
.,TRBD2,TRBV5-4,TRBJ2-3,CASSFWTSGGGYTDTQYF,TGTGCCAGCAGCTTCTGGACTAGCGGGGGGGGTTACACAGATACGCAGTATTTT
.,.,TRBV27,TRBJ1-6,CASSSRGYNSPLHF,TGTGCCAGCAGTTCCAGGGGCTATAATTCACCCCTCCACTTT
.,TRBD1,TRBV2,TRBJ2-7,CASSDYRGSSYEQYF,TGTGCCAGCAGTGACTACAGGGGGAGCTCCTACGAGCAGTACTTC
.,TRBD1,TRBV19,TRBJ1-3,CASKGQDISGNTIYF,TGTGCCAGTAAGGGACAGGACATCTCTGGAAACACCATATATTTT
.,TRBD1,TRBV19,TRBJ2-3,CASRSGQGATDTQYF,TGTGCCAGTAGGAGCGGACAGGGGGCAACAGATACGCAGTATTTT
.,.,TRBV5-1,TRBJ2-7,CASSLVGGEGREQYF,TGCGCCAGCAGCTTGGTCGGGGGAGAGGGACGCGAGCAGTACTTC
.,.,TRBV7-6,TRBJ2-7,CASSLGSLGDIRSYEQYF,TGTGCCAGCAGCTTAGGTAGCTTGGGGGACATCCGATCCTACGAGCAGTACTTC
.,TRBD1,TRBV7-9,TRBJ2-1,CASSSRDRVYNEQFF,TGTGCCAGCAGCTCCCGGGACAGGGTATACAATGAGCAGTTCTTC
once,.,TRBV19,TRBJ1-1,CASSRTPNTEAFF,TGTGCCAGTAGTAGGACACCGAACACTGAAGCTTTCTTT
.,.,TRBV2,TRBJ2-6,CASSDRSGANVLTF,TGTGCCAGCAGTGATCGCTCTGGGGCCAACGTCCTGACTTTC
.,TRBD1,TRBV6-5,TRBJ1-6,CASKRQGASVSPLHF,TGTGCCAGCAAAAGACAGGGGGCGTCCGTTTCACCCCTCCACTTT
.,.,TRBV28,TRBJ1-4,CASSSAGLNEKLFF,TGTGCCAGCAGTTCTGCAGGCCTTAATGAAAAACTGTTTTTT
.,TRBD1,TRBV3-1/TRBV3-2,TRBJ1-4,CASSQNPGQGLGKLFF,TGTGCCAGCAGCCAGAATCCGGGACAGGGATTAGGAAAACTGTTTTTT
.,.,TRBV7-2,TRBJ2-3,CASSNSTGYTDTQYF,TGTGCCAGCAGCAATTCCACAGGGTACACAGATACGCAGTATTTT
once,.,TRBV11-3,TRBJ2-7,CASSLRGGSYEQYF,TGTGCCAGCAGCTTAAGGGGGGGCTCCTACGAGCAGTACTTC
once,TRBD1,TRBV11-2,TRBJ2-2,CASSFGTANTGELFF,TGTGCCAGCAGCTTCGGGACAGCGAACACCGGGGAGCTGTTTTTT
.,.,TRBV4-1,TRBJ1-1,CASSHGLGGGEAFF,TGCGCCAGCAGCCACGGGTTAGGCGGCGGTGAAGCTTTCTTT
.,.,TRBV29-1,TRBJ1-1,CSVGVLEAENTEAFF,TGCAGCGTTGGAGTACTGGAGGCGGAGAACACTGAAGCTTTCTTT
.,TRBD2,TRBV5-1,TRBJ2-3,CASSLAGGGRDTQYF,TGCGCCAGCAGCTTGGCGGGCGGGGGGCGAGATACGCAGTATTTT
.,TRBD2,TRBV5-5,TRBJ2-2,CASSLESGGTGELFF,TGTGCCAGCAGCTTGGAGTCGGGGGGCACCGGGGAGCTGTTTTTT
.,.,TRBV5-1,TRBJ2-1,CASSLAGGLDKEQFF,TGCGCCAGCAGCTTGGCCGGGGGTCTAGACAAGGAGCAGTTCTTC
.,.,TRBV2,TRBJ1-2,CASSEEDRLYGYTF,TGTGCCAGCAGTGAAGAAGACAGACTCTATGGCTACACCTTC
.,.,TRBV14,TRBJ1-1,CASSQVQGSNTEAFF,TGTGCCAGCAGCCAAGTTCAGGGGTCGAACACTGAAGCTTTCTTT
.,TRBD2,TRBV18,TRBJ2-1,CASSGLRGVYDEQFF,TGTGCCAGTTCGGGGTTGCGGGGGGTCTACGATGAGCAGTTCTTC
.,.,TRBV2,TRBJ1-3,CASSEIGGFDGNTIYF,TGTGCCAGCAGTGAAATCGGAGGGTTTGACGGAAACACCATATATTTT
.,TRBD1,TRBV10-3,TRBJ2-7,CAIRLTGVNEQYF,TGTGCCATCAGGCTGACAGGGGTGAACGAGCAGTACTTC
.,.,TRBV3-1/TRBV3-2,TRBJ1-1,CASSHLRGNTEAFF,TGTGCCAGCAGCCATCTCCGGGGGAACACTGAAGCTTTCTTT
once,TRBD2,TRBV14,TRBJ2-5,CASSQGGLAVETQYF,TGTGCCAGCAGCCAAGGGGGACTAGCTGTGGAGACCCAGTACTTC
.,.,TRBV7-2,TRBJ1-2,CASSLGGIVYGYTF,TGTGCCAGCAGCTTAGGAGGGATTGTCTATGGCTACACCTTC
.,TRBD1,TRBV5-1,TRBJ1-4,CASSLGPGTDNEKLFF,TGCGCCAGCAGCTTGGGACCCGGGACAGACAATGAAAAACTGTTTTTT
.,.,TRBV5-8,TRBJ2-1,CASSPRGGQSNEQFF,TGTGCCAGCAGCCCACGGGGGGGACAGTCCAATGAGCAGTTCTTC
.,.,TRBV12-3/TRBV12-4,TRBJ2-2,CASSRDTGELFF,TGTGCCAGCAGCCGGGATACCGGGGAGCTGTTTTTT
.,.,TRBV7-8,TRBJ1-2,CASSAHQQLSYGYTF,TGTGCCAGCAGCGCCCACCAACAGCTATCCTATGGCTACACCTTC
.,.,TRBV6-5,TRBJ2-5,CASRETGPGETQYF,TGTGCCAGCCGCGAAACTGGTCCTGGAGAGACCCAGTACTTC
.,.,TRBV3-1/TRBV3-2,TRBJ2-7,CASSQLWSEGEQYF,TGTGCCAGCAGCCAACTATGGTCCGAGGGCGAGCAGTACTTC
.,TRBD1,TRBV7-8,TRBJ1-1,CASSLAAPGGEAFF,TGTGCCAGCAGCTTGGCCGCACCAGGGGGTGAAGCTTTCTTT
.,.,TRBV3-1/TRBV3-2,TRBJ1-5,CASSQGGGTSNQPQHF,TGTGCCAGCAGCCAAGGAGGAGGTACGAGCAATCAGCCCCAGCATTTT